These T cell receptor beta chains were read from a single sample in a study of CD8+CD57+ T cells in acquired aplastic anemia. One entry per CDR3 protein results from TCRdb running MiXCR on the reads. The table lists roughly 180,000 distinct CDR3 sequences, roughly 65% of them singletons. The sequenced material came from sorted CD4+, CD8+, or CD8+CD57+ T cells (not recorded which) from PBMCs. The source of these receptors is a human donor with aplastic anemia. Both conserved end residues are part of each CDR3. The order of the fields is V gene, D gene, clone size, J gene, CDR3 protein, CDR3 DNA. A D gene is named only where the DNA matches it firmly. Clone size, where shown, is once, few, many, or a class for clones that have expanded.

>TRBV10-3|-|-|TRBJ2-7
CAISEPRTPPQYF
TGTGCCATCAGTGAGCCGAGGACTCCGCCGCAGTACTTC
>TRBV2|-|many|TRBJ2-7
CASSESGYEQYF
TGTGCCAGCAGTGAAAGCGGTTACGAGCAGTACTTC
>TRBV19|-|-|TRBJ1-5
CASSITSRSQPQHF
TGTGCCAGTAGTATAACCTCCCGGTCGCAGCCCCAGCATTTT
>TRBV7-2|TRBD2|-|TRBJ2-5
CASSPPLAGGETQYF
TGTGCCAGCAGCCCACCGTTAGCGGGGGGGGAGACCCAGTACTTC
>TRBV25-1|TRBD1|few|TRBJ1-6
CASSESQWDRGSPLHF
TGTGCCAGCAGTGAATCGCAGTGGGACAGGGGATCACCCCTCCACTTT
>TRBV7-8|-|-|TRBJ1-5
CASSLLVGGNQPQHF
TGTGCCAGCAGCTTACTTGTCGGGGGGAATCAGCCCCAGCATTTT
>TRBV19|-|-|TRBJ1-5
CARWTSGGPQHF
TGTGCCAGGTGGACGTCGGGAGGGCCCCAGCATTTT
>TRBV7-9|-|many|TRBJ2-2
CASSPGTGPGELFF
TGTGCCAGCAGCCCCGGAACGGGGCCCGGGGAGCTGTTTTTT
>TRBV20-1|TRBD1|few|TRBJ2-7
CSATRTGTYEQYF
TGCAGTGCTACAAGGACAGGGACCTACGAGCAGTACTTC
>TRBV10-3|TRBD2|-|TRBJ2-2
CAISGTSGTGELFF
TGTGCCATCAGTGGGACTAGCGGCACCGGGGAGCTGTTTTTT
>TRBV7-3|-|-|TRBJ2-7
CASSSYPRYEQYF
TGTGCCAGCAGCTCCTACCCACGTTACGAGCAGTACTTC
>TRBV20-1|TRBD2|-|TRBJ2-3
CSARDAGVGGDTQYF
TGCAGTGCTAGAGATGCGGGGGTCGGCGGAGATACGCAGTATTTT
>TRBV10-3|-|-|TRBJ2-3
CATTGRSTDTQYF
TGTGCCACCACGGGACGGTCAACAGATACGCAGTATTTT
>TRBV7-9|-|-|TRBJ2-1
CASSLGGGGSYNEQFF
TGTGCCAGCAGCTTAGGGGGAGGGGGCTCCTACAATGAGCAGTTCTTC
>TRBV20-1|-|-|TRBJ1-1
CSARDAAEAFF
TGCAGTGCTAGAGATGCGGCTGAAGCTTTCTTT
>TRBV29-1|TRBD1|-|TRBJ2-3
CSVRQGADTQYF
TGCAGCGTCCGACAGGGAGCAGATACGCAGTATTTT
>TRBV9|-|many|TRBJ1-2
CASSAAGGNSYTF
TGTGCCAGCAGCGCCGCCGGGGGGAATAGCTACACCTTC
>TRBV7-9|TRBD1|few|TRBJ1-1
CASSSGQGKPFF
TGTGCCAGCAGCTCGGGACAGGGTAAGCCTTTCTTT
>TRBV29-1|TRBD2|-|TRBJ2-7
CSARTSGGAYEQYF
TGCAGCGCACGGACTAGCGGGGGGGCCTACGAGCAGTACTTC
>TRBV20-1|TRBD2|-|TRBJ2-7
CSARGLAGSYEQYF
TGCAGTGCTAGAGGACTAGCGGGCTCCTACGAGCAGTACTTC
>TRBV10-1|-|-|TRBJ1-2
CASARTGRGYTF
TGCGCCAGCGCTCGGACTGGGCGGGGCTACACCTTC
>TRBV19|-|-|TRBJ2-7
CASSKDRDSYEQYF
TGTGCCAGTAGTAAGGACAGAGACTCCTACGAGCAGTACTTC
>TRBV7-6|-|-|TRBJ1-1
CASSLAGGAFF
TGTGCCAGCAGCTTAGCAGGGGGTGCTTTCTTT
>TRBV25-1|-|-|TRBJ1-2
CASSVGGTNYGYTF
TGTGCCAGCAGTGTCGGGGGGACCAACTATGGCTACACCTTC
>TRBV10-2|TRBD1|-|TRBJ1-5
CASSGDRASNQPQHF
TGCGCCAGCAGTGGGGACAGGGCGAGCAATCAGCCCCAGCATTTT
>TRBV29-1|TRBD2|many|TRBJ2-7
CSVEVATGTSGGLKPYEQYF
TGCAGCGTTGAAGTAGCCACCGGGACTAGCGGGGGGCTAAAACCCTACGAGCAGTACTTC
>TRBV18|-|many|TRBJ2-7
CASSQSGGAYEQYF
TGTGCCAGCTCCCAATCAGGGGGGGCCTACGAGCAGTACTTC
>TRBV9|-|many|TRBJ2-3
CASSVTTLYTDTQYF
TGTGCCAGCAGCGTAACCACTCTCTACACAGATACGCAGTATTTT
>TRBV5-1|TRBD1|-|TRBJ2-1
CASSRGQNSNEQFF
TGCGCCAGCAGCCGGGGACAGAACTCCAATGAGCAGTTCTTC
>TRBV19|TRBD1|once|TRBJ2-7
CASSIMGQGTLYEQYF
TGTGCCAGTAGTATTATGGGACAGGGGACCCTCTACGAGCAGTACTTC
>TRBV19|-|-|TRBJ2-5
CASSKSRKETQYF
TGTGCCAGTAGTAAGTCGCGGAAAGAGACCCAGTACTTC
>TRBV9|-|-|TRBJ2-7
CASSVGASGEQYF
TGTGCCAGCAGCGTAGGGGCATCGGGCGAGCAGTACTTC
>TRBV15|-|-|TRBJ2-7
CATSVVTVDEQYF
TGTGCCACCAGCGTAGTAACAGTCGACGAGCAGTACTTC
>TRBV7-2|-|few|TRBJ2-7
CASSPTLSSNHEQYF
TGTGCCAGCAGCCCCACGCTCTCATCGAATCACGAGCAGTACTTC
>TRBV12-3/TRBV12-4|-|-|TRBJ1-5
CASSAPGQPRHF
TGTGCCAGCAGTGCCCCGGGGCAGCCCCGGCATTTT
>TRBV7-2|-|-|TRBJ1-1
CASSPGLAVNTEAFF
TGTGCCAGCAGCCCGGGACTAGCGGTAAACACTGAAGCTTTCTTT
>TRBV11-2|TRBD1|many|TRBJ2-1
CASSWDRGSEQFF
TGTGCCAGCAGCTGGGACAGGGGGAGTGAGCAGTTCTTC
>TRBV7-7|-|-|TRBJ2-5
CASSLEPAGEETQYF
TGTGCTAGCAGCTTAGAGCCGGCAGGGGAAGAGACCCAGTACTTC
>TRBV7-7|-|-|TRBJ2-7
CASSLATRGTYSYEQYF
TGTGCTAGCAGCTTAGCCACCCGGGGGACCTACTCCTACGAGCAGTACTTC
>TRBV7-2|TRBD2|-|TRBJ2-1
CASSSGTSGRVYEQFF
TGTGCCAGCAGCTCTGGGACTAGCGGGAGGGTCTATGAGCAGTTCTTC
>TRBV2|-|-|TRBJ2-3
CASSDGRGTDTQYF
TGTGCCAGCAGTGATGGCAGGGGCACAGATACGCAGTATTTT
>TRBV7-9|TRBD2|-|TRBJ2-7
CASSLGLARSYEQYF
TGTGCCAGCAGCTTGGGACTAGCGAGGTCCTACGAGCAGTACTTC
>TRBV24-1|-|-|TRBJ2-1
CATSDRETEQFF
TGTGCCACCAGTGATCGGGAGACCGAGCAGTTCTTC
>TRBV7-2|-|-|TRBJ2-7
CTSSLEEVTPHEQYF
TGTACCAGCAGCTTAGAGGAGGTCACACCTCACGAGCAGTACTTC
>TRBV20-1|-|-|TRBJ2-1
CSAPGNHNEQFF
TGCAGTGCTCCGGGGAACCACAATGAGCAGTTCTTC
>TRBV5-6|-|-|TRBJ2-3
CASSLGPGTQYF
TGTGCCAGCAGCCTAGGACCGGGTACGCAGTATTTT
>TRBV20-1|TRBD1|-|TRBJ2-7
CSAPPGTGSRNYEQYF
TGCAGTGCTCCTCCCGGGACAGGGAGTAGGAACTACGAGCAGTACTTC
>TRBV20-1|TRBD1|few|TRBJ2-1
CSASRDRGLNEQFF
TGCAGTGCTTCCCGGGACAGGGGACTCAATGAGCAGTTCTTC
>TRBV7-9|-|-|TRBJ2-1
CASSLRGEGLSYNEQFF
TGTGCCAGCAGCTTAAGGGGGGAGGGGCTCTCCTACAATGAGCAGTTCTTC